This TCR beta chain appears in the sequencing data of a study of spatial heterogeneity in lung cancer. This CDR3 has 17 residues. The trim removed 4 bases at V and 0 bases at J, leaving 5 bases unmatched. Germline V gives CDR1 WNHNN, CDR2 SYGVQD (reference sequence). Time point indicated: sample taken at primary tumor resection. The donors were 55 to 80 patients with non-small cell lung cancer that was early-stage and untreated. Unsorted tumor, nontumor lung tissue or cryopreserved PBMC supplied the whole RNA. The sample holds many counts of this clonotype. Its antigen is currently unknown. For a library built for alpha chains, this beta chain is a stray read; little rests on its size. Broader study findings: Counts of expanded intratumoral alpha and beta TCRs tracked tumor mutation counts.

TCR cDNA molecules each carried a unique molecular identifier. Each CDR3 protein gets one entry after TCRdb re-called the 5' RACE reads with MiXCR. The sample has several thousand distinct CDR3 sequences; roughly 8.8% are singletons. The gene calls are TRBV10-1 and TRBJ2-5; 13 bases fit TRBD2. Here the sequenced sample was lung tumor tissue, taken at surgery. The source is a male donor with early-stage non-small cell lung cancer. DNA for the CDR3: TGCGCCAGCAGTGCGGGACTAGCGGGGATGAACCAAGAGACCCAGTACTTC. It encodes CASSAGLAGMNQETQYF.